What follows describes a single T cell receptor (beta chain). This clone appeared a few times. Its antigen is unknown. No much larger clone is present one base from it, and per-base qualities are unavailable. The data were obtained in a study of T cell responses to AZD1222 COVID-19 vaccine (dated by TCRdb to about 2021). Concerning the study at large: A total of 230 to 250 trial participants underwent TCR sequencing, of whom some 200 had received two doses of AZD1222 and 26 had received two doses of the MenACWY control vaccine. Trial participants were enrolled into age subgroups of 18-55, 56-69 and 70-plus years, which contained roughly 140, 27 and 60 TCR-sequenced participants, respectively.

CDR1 SNHLY and CDR2 FYNNEI were looked up in the germline V gene. The CDR3 covers 14 residues, taking in both the cysteine and the phenylalanine. Of the read, only the CDR3 DNA is kept; its 42 bases are in frame from base 1. The trim is 6 bases for V and 8 bases for J, with a gap of 20 bases between the germline ends. The CDR3 regions of human TCRbeta chains were analyzed by immunosequencing. As for the original processing: Repertoire TCRs were matched against a reference library of SARS-CoV-2-specific TCRs generated with the MIRA antigen-specificity platform. Breadth meant the fraction of unique TCRs that were SARS-CoV-2-associated, whereas depth meant the fraction of total T cells that were SARS-CoV-2-associated. Using the MIRA data, each spike-specific TCR was mapped to the spike region that the TCR reacts to and placed in a CD4 or CD8 class. Log10-transformed breadth and depth values were compared by one-way ANOVA with Sidak's multiple comparisons tests. Imported from immuneACCESS, the table was reduced by TCRdb to in-frame sequences with V and J called. These copies leave out some clones; in studies compared against another copy, an unresolved V gene accounts for under half, and the cause of the remainder is not known. That table gives V, J and clone size, and the DNA gave D and trimming. The sample data list 150,000 to 200,000 clones, and roughly nine tenths of these were observed just once. Approximately 1.3% of the sample goes to the ten largest clones.

Reading the label with the study, this specimen's time point is: about 28 days (+/-7) after the second vaccine dose. AZD1222 recipients with second doses at about 4 weeks or about 12 weeks were pooled, because spike-specific TCR depth and breadth did not differ between schedules. Samples from vaccinated people were obtained from the UK trials COV001 and COV002, which included a single-blind randomized controlled phase 2/3 trial of AZD1222 (ChAdOx1 nCoV-19) in healthy adults. For TCRbeta chain sequencing, PBMC samples were collected from trial participants at day 0 and at day 28 after the second dose. Study-level results and caveats: The vaccine-associated CD4 TCRs covered the entire spike protein, and the dominant responses fell in regions 160-218 and 743-854. Because no samples from the day 14 peak response were available, repertoires could be characterized only after the peak T cell response. Only five to seven AZD1222 recipients were SARS-CoV-2 seropositive at baseline, limiting conclusions about previously exposed vaccinees. Most participants were white British and females outnumbered males, and the authors suggested that clonal diversity may have been underestimated. Spike-specific TCR breadth and depth rose significantly after two AZD1222 doses compared with day 0 and with MenACWY recipients. Reportedly, close to half of the unique spike-specific TCRs recognized epitopes lying outside the regions that are mutated in the B.1.351 and B.1.1.7 variants. The 56-69-year group was small, and its depth increase did not reach significance, likely because of low power.

Source: peripheral blood, taken 28 days after the second AZD1222 dose. The clonotype was recovered from an adult who received the AZD1222 COVID-19 vaccine. The sequence joins TRBV2 to TRBJ2-7; TRBD1 might be the D gene, on 6 matching bases. The CDR3 here reads CASREQGPTGKQYF. The nucleotide sequence reads TGTGCCAGCAGGGAACAGGGTCCCACTGGGAAGCAGTACTTC.